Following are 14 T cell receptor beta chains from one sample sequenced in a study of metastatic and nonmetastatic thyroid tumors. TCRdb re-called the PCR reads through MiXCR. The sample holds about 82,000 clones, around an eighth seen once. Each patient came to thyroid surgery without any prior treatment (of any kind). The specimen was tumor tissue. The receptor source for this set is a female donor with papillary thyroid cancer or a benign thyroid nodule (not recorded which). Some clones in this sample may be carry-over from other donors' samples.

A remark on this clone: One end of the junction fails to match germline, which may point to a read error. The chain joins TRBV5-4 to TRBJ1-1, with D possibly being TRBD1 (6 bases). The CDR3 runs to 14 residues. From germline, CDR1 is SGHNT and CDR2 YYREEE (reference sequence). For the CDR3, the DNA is TGTGCCAGCAGCTCGAGGACAGTGAACACTGAATCTTTCTTT. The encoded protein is CASSSRTVNTESFF.

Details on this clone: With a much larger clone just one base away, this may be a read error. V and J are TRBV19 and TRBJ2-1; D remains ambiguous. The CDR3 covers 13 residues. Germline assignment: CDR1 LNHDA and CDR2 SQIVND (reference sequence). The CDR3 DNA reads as TGTGCCGGTAGTGCGGATTCCTACAATGAGCAGTTCTTC. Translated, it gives CAGSADSYNEQFF. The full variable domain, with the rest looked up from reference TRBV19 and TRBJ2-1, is DGGITQSPKYLFRKEGQNVTLSCEQNLNHDAMYWYRQDPGQGLRLIYYSQIVNDFQKGDIAEGYSVSREKKESFPLTVTSAQKNPTAFYLCAGSADSYNEQFFGPGTRLTVL.

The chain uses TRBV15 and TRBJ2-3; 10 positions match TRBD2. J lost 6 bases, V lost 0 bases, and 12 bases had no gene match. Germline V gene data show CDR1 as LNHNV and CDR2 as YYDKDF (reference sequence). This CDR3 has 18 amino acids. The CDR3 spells CATSRDTLAGARGDTQYF. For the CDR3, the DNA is TGTGCCACCAGCAGAGATACCCTAGCGGGGGCTCGCGGGGATACGCAGTATTTT.

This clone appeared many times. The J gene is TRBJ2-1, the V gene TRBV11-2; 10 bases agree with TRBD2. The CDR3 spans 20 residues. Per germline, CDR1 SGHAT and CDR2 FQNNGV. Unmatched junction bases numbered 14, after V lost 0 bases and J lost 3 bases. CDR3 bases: TGTGCCAGCAGCTTAGATTTTCGGCTAGCGGGAGCGTATTTCTACAATGAGCAGTTCTTC. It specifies CASSLDFRLAGAYFYNEQFF.

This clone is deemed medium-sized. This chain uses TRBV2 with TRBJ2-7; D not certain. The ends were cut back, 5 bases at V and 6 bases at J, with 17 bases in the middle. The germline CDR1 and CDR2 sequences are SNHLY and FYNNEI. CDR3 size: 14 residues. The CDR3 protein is CASSTAGLLGEQYF. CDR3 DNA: TGTGCCAGCAGTACAGCCGGGCTCTTGGGCGAGCAGTACTTC.

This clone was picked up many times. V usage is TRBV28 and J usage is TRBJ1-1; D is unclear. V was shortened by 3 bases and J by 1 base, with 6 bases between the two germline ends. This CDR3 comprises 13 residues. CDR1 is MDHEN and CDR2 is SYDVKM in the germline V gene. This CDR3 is CASSFHPNTEAFF. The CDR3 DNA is TGTGCCAGCAGTTTCCATCCGAACACTGAAGCTTTCTTT.

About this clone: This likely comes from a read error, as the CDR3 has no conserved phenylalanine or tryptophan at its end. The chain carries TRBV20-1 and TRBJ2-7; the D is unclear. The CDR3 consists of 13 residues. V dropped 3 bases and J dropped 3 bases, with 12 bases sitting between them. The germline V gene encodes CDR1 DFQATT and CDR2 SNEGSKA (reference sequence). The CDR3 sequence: CSASDNSDYEQYL. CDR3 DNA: TGCAGTGCTAGTGATAACTCCGACTACGAGCAGTACTTA.

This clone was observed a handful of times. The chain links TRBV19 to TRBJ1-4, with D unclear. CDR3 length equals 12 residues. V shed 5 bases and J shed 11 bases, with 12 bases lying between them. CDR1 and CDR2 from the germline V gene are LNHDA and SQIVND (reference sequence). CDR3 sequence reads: CASSVIRVKLFF. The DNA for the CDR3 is TGTGCCAGTAGTGTAATCCGTGTGAAACTGTTTTTT.

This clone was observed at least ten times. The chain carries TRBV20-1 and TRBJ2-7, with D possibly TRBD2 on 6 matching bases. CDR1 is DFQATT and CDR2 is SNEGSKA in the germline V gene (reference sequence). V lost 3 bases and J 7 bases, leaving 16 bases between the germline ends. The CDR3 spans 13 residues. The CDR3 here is CSASRDGGREQYF. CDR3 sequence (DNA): TGCAGTGCTAGTAGGGACGGGGGAAGGGAGCAGTACTTC.

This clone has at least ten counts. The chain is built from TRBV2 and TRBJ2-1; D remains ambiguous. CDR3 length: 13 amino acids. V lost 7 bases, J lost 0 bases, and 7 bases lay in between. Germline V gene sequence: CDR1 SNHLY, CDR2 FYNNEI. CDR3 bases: TGTGCCAGCAAAGGCAACTCCTACAATGAGCAGTTCTTC. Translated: CASKGNSYNEQFF. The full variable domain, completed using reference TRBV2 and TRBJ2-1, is EPEVTQTPSHQVTQMGQEVILRCVPISNHLYFYWYRQILGQKVEFLVSFYNNEISEKSEIFDDQFSVERPDGSNFTLKIRSTKLEDSAMYFCASKGNSYNEQFFGPGTRLTVL.

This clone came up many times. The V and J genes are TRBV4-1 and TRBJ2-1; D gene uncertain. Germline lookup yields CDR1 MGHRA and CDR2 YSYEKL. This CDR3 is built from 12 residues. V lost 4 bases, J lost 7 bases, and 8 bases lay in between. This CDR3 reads CASSPSRNEQFF. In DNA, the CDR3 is TGCGCCAGCAGCCCCAGCCGAAATGAGCAGTTCTTC.

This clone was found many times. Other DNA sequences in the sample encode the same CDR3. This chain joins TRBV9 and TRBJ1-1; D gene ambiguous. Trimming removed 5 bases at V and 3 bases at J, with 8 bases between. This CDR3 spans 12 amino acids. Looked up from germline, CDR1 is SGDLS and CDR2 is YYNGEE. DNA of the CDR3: TGTGCCAGCAGAGGTAGGGACACTGAAGCTTTCTTT. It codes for CASRGRDTEAFF.

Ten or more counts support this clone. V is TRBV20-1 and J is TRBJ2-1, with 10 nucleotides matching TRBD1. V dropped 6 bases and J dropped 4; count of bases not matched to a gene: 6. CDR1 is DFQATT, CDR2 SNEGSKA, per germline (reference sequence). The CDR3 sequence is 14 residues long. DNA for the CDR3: TGCAGTGCCGGGACAGGGGAAAATTACAATGAGCAGTTCTTC. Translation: CSAGTGENYNEQFF.

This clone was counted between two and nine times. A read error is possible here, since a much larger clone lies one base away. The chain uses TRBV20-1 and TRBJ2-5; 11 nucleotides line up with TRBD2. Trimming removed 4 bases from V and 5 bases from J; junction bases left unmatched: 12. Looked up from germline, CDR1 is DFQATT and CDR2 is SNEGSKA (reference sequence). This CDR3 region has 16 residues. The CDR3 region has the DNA TGCAGTGCTATTGCCCTAGCGGGAGGTATACGGGAGACCCAGTACTTC. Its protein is CSAIALAGGIRETQYF.